Listed below are T cell receptor beta chains from one sample, sequenced in a study of T cell responses to AZD1222 COVID-19 vaccine. The repertoire was sequenced with immunoSEQ multiplex PCR; TCRdb's copy has only in-frame clones and lacks some. This sample yields tens of thousands of clones, of which around nine tenths are seen a single time; roughly 11% belongs to the top ten. The source was peripheral blood, collected 28 days after the second AZD1222 dose. These receptors all come from an adult who received the AZD1222 COVID-19 vaccine. The CDR3 runs from the conserved cysteine through the conserved F or W. The D gene is left open where the match is weak. The size entry is marked missing in some rows and otherwise reads once, few, many or a size class.

abundance: -; j_gene: TRBJ2-2; v_gene: TRBV2; d_gene: TRBD1; CDR3aa: CASRNRGANTGELFF; CDR3nt: TGTGCCAGCAGGAACAGGGGTGCGAACACCGGGGAGCTGTTTTTT
abundance: -; j_gene: TRBJ1-4; v_gene: TRBV20-1; d_gene: -; CDR3aa: CSASIQSTNEKLFF; CDR3nt: TGCAGTGCTAGTATCCAGTCAACTAATGAAAAACTGTTTTTT
abundance: -; j_gene: TRBJ1-1; v_gene: TRBV18; d_gene: TRBD1; CDR3aa: CASSRDRGNTEAFF; CDR3nt: TGTGCCAGCTCGCGGGACAGGGGAAACACTGAAGCTTTCTTT
abundance: -; j_gene: TRBJ2-7; v_gene: TRBV9; d_gene: -; CDR3aa: CASSVAASPYEQYF; CDR3nt: TGTGCCAGCAGCGTAGCAGCCAGCCCCTACGAGCAGTACTTC
abundance: -; j_gene: TRBJ1-3; v_gene: TRBV7-9; d_gene: -; CDR3aa: CASSPGPNHSGNTIYF; CDR3nt: TGTGCCAGCAGCCCCGGACCGAACCACTCTGGAAACACCATATATTTT
abundance: -; j_gene: TRBJ2-7; v_gene: TRBV5-1; d_gene: -; CDR3aa: CASSLGLRVSYEQYF; CDR3nt: TGCGCCAGCAGCTTGGGGTTGAGGGTTTCCTACGAGCAGTACTTC
abundance: -; j_gene: TRBJ2-5; v_gene: TRBV18; d_gene: TRBD1; CDR3aa: CASSPSDRRQETQYF; CDR3nt: TGTGCCAGCTCACCTTCGGACAGGAGGCAAGAGACCCAGTACTTC
abundance: -; j_gene: TRBJ2-7; v_gene: TRBV6-5; d_gene: TRBD2; CDR3aa: CASTDSGRSYEQYF; CDR3nt: TGTGCCAGCACCGATAGCGGGCGCTCCTACGAGCAGTACTTC
abundance: once; j_gene: TRBJ1-5; v_gene: TRBV6-5; d_gene: -; CDR3aa: CASRMGASNQPQHF; CDR3nt: TGTGCCAGCAGGATGGGGGCGAGTAATCAGCCCCAGCATTTT
abundance: -; j_gene: TRBJ1-2; v_gene: TRBV29-1; d_gene: TRBD1; CDR3aa: CSVVPDRGKNTF; CDR3nt: TGCAGCGTTGTTCCCGACAGGGGTAAAAACACCTTC
abundance: -; j_gene: TRBJ1-1; v_gene: TRBV27; d_gene: TRBD1; CDR3aa: CASSWDRSNTEAFF; CDR3nt: TGTGCCAGCAGCTGGGACAGATCGAACACTGAAGCTTTCTTT
abundance: -; j_gene: TRBJ2-5; v_gene: TRBV5-1; d_gene: -; CDR3aa: CASSLGQPQETQYF; CDR3nt: TGCGCCAGCAGCTTGGGACAGCCCCAAGAGACCCAGTACTTC
abundance: -; j_gene: TRBJ2-2; v_gene: TRBV5-4; d_gene: -; CDR3aa: CASSFEGGNTGELFF; CDR3nt: TGTGCCAGCAGCTTTGAGGGGGGGAACACCGGGGAGCTGTTTTTT
abundance: once; j_gene: TRBJ1-4; v_gene: TRBV4-1; d_gene: TRBD1; CDR3aa: CASSPAGGTGDEKLFF; CDR3nt: TGCGCCAGCAGCCCCGCGGGGGGGACAGGGGATGAAAAACTGTTTTTT
abundance: -; j_gene: TRBJ1-1; v_gene: TRBV6-5; d_gene: TRBD1; CDR3aa: CASSSMGQRNTEAFF; CDR3nt: TGTGCCAGCAGTTCCATGGGACAGAGGAACACTGAAGCTTTCTTT
abundance: -; j_gene: TRBJ1-1; v_gene: TRBV29-1; d_gene: TRBD1; CDR3aa: CSVEYRDRGPNTEAFF; CDR3nt: TGCAGCGTTGAATACCGGGACAGGGGCCCGAACACTGAAGCTTTCTTT
abundance: few; j_gene: TRBJ1-6; v_gene: TRBV28; d_gene: -; CDR3aa: CASRPGLGGTLHF; CDR3nt: TGTGCCAGCAGACCGGGACTGGGGGGCACCCTCCACTTT
abundance: -; j_gene: TRBJ2-3; v_gene: TRBV30; d_gene: TRBD2; CDR3aa: CAWVAGGRDTQYF; CDR3nt: TGTGCCTGGGTAGCGGGGGGACGAGATACGCAGTATTTT
abundance: -; j_gene: TRBJ1-1; v_gene: TRBV6-1; d_gene: TRBD1; CDR3aa: CASSEGGTGRVEAFF; CDR3nt: TGTGCCAGCAGTGAAGGGGGGACAGGCCGGGTTGAAGCTTTCTTT
abundance: -; j_gene: TRBJ2-7; v_gene: TRBV4-2; d_gene: -; CDR3aa: CASSQVGSARTYEQYF; CDR3nt: TGTGCCAGCAGCCAAGTAGGGAGCGCGCGGACCTACGAGCAGTACTTC
abundance: few; j_gene: TRBJ2-5; v_gene: TRBV7-2; d_gene: TRBD2; CDR3aa: CASSFRTSGMKETQYF; CDR3nt: TGTGCCAGCAGCTTCCGGACTAGCGGAATGAAAGAGACCCAGTACTTC
abundance: -; j_gene: TRBJ2-1; v_gene: TRBV7-3; d_gene: -; CDR3aa: CASSLRTDNEQFF; CDR3nt: TGTGCCAGCAGCTTAAGGACAGACAATGAGCAGTTCTTC
abundance: -; j_gene: TRBJ1-2; v_gene: TRBV4-3; d_gene: -; CDR3aa: CASSQIPPTGYGYTF; CDR3nt: TGCGCCAGCAGCCAGATTCCGCCTACGGGCTATGGCTACACCTTC
abundance: -; j_gene: TRBJ2-7; v_gene: TRBV6-5; d_gene: -; CDR3aa: CASSYTVGGNYEQYF; CDR3nt: TGTGCCAGCAGTTACACGGTAGGAGGGAACTACGAGCAGTACTTC
abundance: -; j_gene: TRBJ1-1; v_gene: TRBV18; d_gene: -; CDR3aa: CASSPTEGQRGAQAFF; CDR3nt: TGTGCCAGCTCACCAACGGAGGGCCAACGCGGGGCCCAAGCTTTCTTT